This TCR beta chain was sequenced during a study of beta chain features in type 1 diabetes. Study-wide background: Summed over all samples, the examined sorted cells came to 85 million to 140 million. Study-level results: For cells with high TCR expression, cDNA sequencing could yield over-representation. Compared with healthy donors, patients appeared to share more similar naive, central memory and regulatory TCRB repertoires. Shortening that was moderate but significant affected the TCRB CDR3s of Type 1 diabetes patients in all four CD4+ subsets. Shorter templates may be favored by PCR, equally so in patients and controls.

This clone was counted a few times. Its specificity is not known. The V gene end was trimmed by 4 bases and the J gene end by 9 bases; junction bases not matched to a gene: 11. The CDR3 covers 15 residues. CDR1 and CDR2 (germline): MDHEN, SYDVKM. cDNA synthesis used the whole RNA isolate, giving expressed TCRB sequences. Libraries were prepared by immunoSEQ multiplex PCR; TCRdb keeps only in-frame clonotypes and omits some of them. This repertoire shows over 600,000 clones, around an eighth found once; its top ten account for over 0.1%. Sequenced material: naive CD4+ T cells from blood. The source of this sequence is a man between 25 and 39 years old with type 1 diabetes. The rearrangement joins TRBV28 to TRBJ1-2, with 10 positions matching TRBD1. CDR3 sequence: CASSSAGTGEVRYTF. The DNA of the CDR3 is TGTGCCAGCAGTTCTGCGGGGACAGGGGAGGTCCGCTACACCTTC.